This TCR beta chain stems from a study of cytomegalovirus exposure and HLA in healthy donors. The overall study: Caucasian-associated ancestry cluster membership applied to approximately 84% of some 400 genotyped donors.

Study observations and caveats: When presence/absence was analysed, sequencing depth was taken to be roughly uniform across donors. Association of a missense DCLRE1C variant with TCR beta V- and J-gene trimming was reported in a later analysis. Later, an analysis showed that TCR beta chains associated with HLA were more clonally expanded than others that were equally common.

Primers: 60 Vbeta forward and 13 Jbeta reverse. Sequencing used immunoSEQ multiplex PCR; TCRdb keeps in-frame clones, though not all of them. The table records over 150,000 clones, roughly four fifths of them present only once. Notes on this clone: Its target is unknown.

V dropped 3 bases and J dropped 0; count of bases not matched to a gene: 10. The CDR3 covers 16 residues. CDR1 is GTSNPN and CDR2 is SVGIG in the germline V gene (reference sequence). The sample comprised PBMCs. The source is a girl aged 5-17 years in good health and CMV-seropositive. The genes are TRBV30 and TRBJ1-1; 7 bases agree with TRBD1. The CDR3 nucleotides read TGTGCCTGGAGGAAGGGGGCCGGGGGAATGAACACTGAAGCTTTCTTT. Amino acids: CAWRKGAGGMNTEAFF. The full variable domain, its missing parts supplied by reference TRBV30 and TRBJ1-1, is SQTIHQWPATLVQPVGSPLSLECTVEGTSNPNLYWYRQAAGRGLQLLFYSVGIGQISSEVPQNLSASRPQDRQFILSSKKLLLSDSGFYLCAWRKGAGGMNTEAFFGQGTRLTVV.